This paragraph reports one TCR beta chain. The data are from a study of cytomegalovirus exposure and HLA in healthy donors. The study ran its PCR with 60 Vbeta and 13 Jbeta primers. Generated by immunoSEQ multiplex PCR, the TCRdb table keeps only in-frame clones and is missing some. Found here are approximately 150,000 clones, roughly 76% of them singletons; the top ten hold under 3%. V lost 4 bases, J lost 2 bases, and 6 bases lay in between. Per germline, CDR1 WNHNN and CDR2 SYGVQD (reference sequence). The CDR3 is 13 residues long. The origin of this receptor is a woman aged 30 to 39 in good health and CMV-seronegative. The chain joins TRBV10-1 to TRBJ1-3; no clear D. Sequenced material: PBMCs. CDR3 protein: CASSGETGNTIYF. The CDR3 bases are TGCGCCAGCAGTGGTGAGACTGGAAACACCATATATTTT.